The next 13 T cell receptor beta chains were all read from a single sample in a study of T cell responses to AZD1222 COVID-19 vaccine. Assay: immunoSEQ multiplex PCR; the TCRdb copy retains only in-frame clones and omits some. Found here are 150,000 to 200,000 clones, roughly 88% of them singletons; the top ten hold roughly 6.2%. The source was peripheral blood, collected 28 days after the second AZD1222 dose. Receptors originate from an adult who received the AZD1222 COVID-19 vaccine.

This sequence joins TRBV30 and TRBJ2-2; D not certain. The V and J ends lost 0 bases and 4 bases respectively, with 6 bases between them. Germline V lookup: CDR1 GTSNPN, CDR2 SVGIG (reference sequence). The CDR3 consists of 13 residues. CDR3 sequence reads: CAWSVRGTGELFF. As DNA, the CDR3 is TGTGCCTGGAGTGTAAGAGGCACCGGGGAGCTGTTTTTT. The full variable domain, its missing parts supplied by reference TRBV30 and TRBJ2-2, is SQTIHQWPATLVQPVGSPLSLECTVEGTSNPNLYWYRQAAGRGLQLLFYSVGIGQISSEVPQNLSASRPQDRQFILSSKKLLLSDSGFYLCAWSVRGTGELFFGEGSRLTVL.

The chain has TRBV7-9 and TRBJ1-5; D might be TRBD1 (5 bases). CDR3 size: 14 residues. Trimming stripped 5 bases from V and 7 bases from J, with 15 bases between. Germline V gives CDR1 SEHNR, CDR2 FQNEAQ (reference sequence). CDR3 residues: CASSPAGGGQPQHF. CDR3 bases: TGTGCCAGCAGCCCCGCGGGGGGTGGCCAGCCCCAGCATTTT. The whole variable domain, filled in from reference TRBV7-9 and TRBJ1-5, reads DTGVSQNPRHKITKRGQNVTFRCDPISEHNRLYWYRQTLGQGPEFLTYFQNEAQLEKSRLLSDRFSAERPKGSFSTLEIQRTEQGDSAMYLCASSPAGGGQPQHFGDGTRLSIL.

This clone was counted once. The chain uses TRBV11-2 and TRBJ1-1, with 10 positions matching TRBD1. Germline-derived CDR1 and CDR2 are SGHAT and FQNNGV. This CDR3 is built from 14 residues. After removal of 5 bases from V and 4 bases from J, the junction contained 4 bases not matched to a gene. The CDR3 spells CASSGRTGGTEAFF. CDR3 nucleotide sequence: TGTGCCAGCAGCGGAAGGACAGGGGGCACTGAAGCTTTCTTT.

The rearrangement joins TRBV11-2 to TRBJ2-3; D call uncertain. CDR1 is SGHAT and CDR2 is FQNNGV in the germline V gene. This CDR3 has 13 residues. Trimming took 1 base from V and 0 from J, leaving 2 bases between them. The CDR3 sequence is CASSLASTDTQYF. CDR3 nucleotides: TGTGCCAGCAGCTTAGCTAGCACAGATACGCAGTATTTT.

This clone was found once. The chain couples TRBV6-5 to TRBJ1-5; the D is unclear. The germline V gene encodes CDR1 MNHEY and CDR2 SVGAGI. Trimming pared 2 bases from V and 2 bases from J, leaving 10 bases between. This CDR3 has 15 residues. CDR3 sequence reads: CASSYGPPRNQPQHF. The CDR3 region has the DNA TGTGCCAGCAGTTACGGACCGCCCCGCAATCAGCCCCAGCATTTT.

The J gene is TRBJ1-2, the V gene TRBV7-2, with a tentative D call TRBD1 (5 bases). Between the trimmed V and J ends, which lost 5 bases and 8 bases, there was a span of 18 bases. There are 14 residues in the CDR3. The germline V gene has CDR1 SGHTA and CDR2 FQGNSA. CDR3: CASSPVRAGGGYTF. The CDR3 bases are TGTGCCAGCAGCCCCGTCCGGGCCGGGGGGGGCTACACCTTC.

The chain has TRBV11-2 and TRBJ2-1; 13 nucleotides align to TRBD2. The CDR3 has 15 residues. The V segment lost 5 bases and the J segment 9 bases; nucleotides outside the gene matches: 7. The V gene's germline CDR1 is SGHAT and CDR2 FQNNGV. This chain's CDR3 is CASSAGTSGVGEQFF. The DNA of the CDR3 is TGTGCCAGCAGCGCCGGGACTAGCGGGGTGGGTGAGCAGTTCTTC.

The genes are TRBV28 and TRBJ1-5; D is uncertain. Trimming pared 7 bases from V and 3 bases from J, leaving 16 bases between. Germline V CDR1 and CDR2: MDHEN, SYDVKM. The CDR3 has 15 residues. The CDR3 sequence is CASKTLEGINQPQHF. CDR3 coding DNA: TGTGCCAGCAAAACCCTGGAAGGTATCAATCAGCCCCAGCATTTT.

This chain links TRBV7-9 with TRBJ2-1; D is possibly TRBD2 (5 bases). V lost 1 base and J lost 2, with 9 bases in between. CDR1 is SEHNR, CDR2 FQNEAQ, per germline (reference sequence). The CDR3 loop spans 15 amino acids. The CDR3 is CASSLDPGAYNEQFF. Written as DNA, the CDR3 is TGTGCCAGCAGCTTAGACCCCGGGGCCTACAATGAGCAGTTCTTC.

The chain has TRBV24-1 and TRBJ2-1; 8 bases agree with TRBD2. Looked up from germline, CDR1 is KGHDR and CDR2 is SFDVKD. The J segment lost 7 bases and the V segment lost 4 bases, leaving 8 bases of the junction unmatched. The CDR3 sequence is 15 residues long. Here the CDR3 DNA reads TGTGCCACCAGTGAGAGAGGACTAGCTTCGAATGAGCAGTTCTTC. Translation: CATSERGLASNEQFF.

This clone has only one observation. This chain connects TRBV7-2 to TRBJ1-1; no clear D. Germline V lookup: CDR1 SGHTA, CDR2 FQGNSA. The length of the CDR3 is 13 residues. V lost 3 bases and J lost 7, with 12 bases in between. The CDR3 bases are TGTGCCAGCAGCTTTCGGCAGCCACGTGAAGCTTTCTTT. Translation gives CASSFRQPREAFF.

This chain connects TRBV28 to TRBJ2-1; 8 bases line up with TRBD1. The CDR3 sequence is 17 residues long. V lost 4 bases and J lost 0; bases outside the gene matches: 8. Germline V gives CDR1 MDHEN, CDR2 SYDVKM. CDR3 region: CASSSTGGSSSYNEQFF. The CDR3 nucleotides are TGTGCCAGCAGTTCTACAGGGGGTTCGAGCTCCTACAATGAGCAGTTCTTC.

The chain has TRBV28 and TRBJ1-2, with 9 bases identical to TRBD1. The V gene's germline CDR1 is MDHEN and CDR2 SYDVKM. J gave up 5 bases and V 5 bases, and 9 bases lay outside the gene matches. The CDR3 covers 15 residues. CDR3 sequence: CASSPGTGRGYGYTF. As DNA, the CDR3 is TGTGCCAGCAGTCCCGGGACAGGGCGGGGGTATGGCTACACCTTC.